A single sample gave rise to the 6 T cell receptor beta chains below, sequenced in a study of radiotherapy plus CTLA-4 blockade in lung cancer. Here immunoSEQ multiplex PCR was the method, and the copy in TCRdb shows in-frame clones only, minus some. The data contain around 44,000 clones, over 60% of them singletons. Material: peripheral blood, obtained from a patient treated with radiotherapy plus ipilimumab. The receptors were sampled from a human donor with non-small cell lung cancer whose response to radiotherapy plus ipilimumab could not be evaluated.

The CDR3 DNA reads TGTGCCAGCAGCAAGACAGGGGCGAGCTCCTACGAGCAGTACTTC. This translates into CASSKTGASSYEQYF. The rearrangement links TRBV5-4 to TRBJ2-7; 8 bases are shared with TRBD1. Germline V gene data show CDR1 as SGHNT and CDR2 as YYREEE (reference sequence). CDR3 length: 15 residues. Trimming cost V 4 bases and J 0 bases; bases outside gene matches: 6.

This chain links TRBV30 with TRBJ1-6; 7 bases fit TRBD1. This CDR3 region has 14 residues. CDR1 and CDR2 (germline): GTSNPN, SVGIG (reference sequence). The junction had 5 bases not matched to a gene; V was cut back by 0 bases and J by 9 bases. CDR3 coding DNA: TGTGCCTGGAGTGTTCCGGGGACAGCTTCACCCCTCCACTTT. Translated, it gives CAWSVPGTASPLHF.

The chain couples TRBV29-1 to TRBJ2-7; 9 positions agree with TRBD2. Germline trimming cut 1 base from V and 3 bases from J; bases unmatched to any gene: 7. Germline CDR1 reads SQVTM; CDR2 reads ANQGSEA. The CDR3 is 15 amino acids. CDR3 in amino acids: CSVEGRTSEGYEQYF. In DNA, the CDR3 is TGCAGCGTTGAAGGGCGGACTAGCGAGGGCTACGAGCAGTACTTC.

The V gene is TRBV19, the J gene TRBJ2-5; TRBD1 agrees at 8 bases. V was pared by 7 bases and J by 5 bases, with 9 bases of the junction left unmatched. This CDR3 has 14 residues. Germline CDR1 and CDR2: LNHDA and SQIVND (reference sequence). The CDR3 nucleotides read TGTGCCAGTATCGACCGGTACAGGGGGGAGACCCAGTACTTC. It yields the protein CASIDRYRGETQYF.

The gene calls are TRBV2 and TRBJ2-1; TRBD2 matches 8 bases. Germline V gene data show CDR1 as SNHLY and CDR2 as FYNNEI. This CDR3 spans 15 amino acids. V lost 8 bases and J lost 2; bases outside the gene matches: 8. The CDR3 DNA is TGTGCCAGCGGGGGGCCGGGAGGGCCCTACAATGAGCAGTTCTTC. Residues: CASGGPGGPYNEQFF.

This sequence joins TRBV2 and TRBJ2-5; no clear D. This CDR3 region has 13 residues. The V end was cut by 8 bases, the J end by 2 bases, with 12 bases between. Germline V gene data show CDR1 as SNHLY and CDR2 as FYNNEI. CDR3: CASGYQSQETQYF. Written as DNA, the CDR3 is TGTGCCAGCGGTTACCAGTCACAAGAGACCCAGTACTTC.